The clone carrying this T cell receptor (beta chain) was found once. The antigen remains unidentified. This entry is derived from a study of T cell clones after liver transplantation. Study background: Samples came pre-transplant, pre-randomization before withdrawal, and post-randomization after withdrawal ended. Study-wide points: Conclusions were preliminary, with small, heterogeneous patient groups. A significant post-transplant drop in circulating graft-donor-reactive CD4 TCRbeta sequences occurred in most of the 8 subjects. In a couple of subjects, few donor cells limited the measurable donor-reactive repertoire.

The assay was immunoSEQ multiplex PCR, and TCRdb's table has in-frame clones only and misses some. In the table there are about 85,000 clones, about 84% of which are singletons. The sample consisted of CD4+ T cells from blood, taken 45 to 46 months after liver transplant. The receptor's source is a human patient who received a liver transplant. Some T cells may have come from the graft donor.

DNA of the CDR3: TGTGCCAGCAGCTGGGGAACTAGCGGGGGCATAACCGGGGAGCTGTTTTTT. It codes for CASSWGTSGGITGELFF. The chain combines TRBV7-9 with TRBJ2-2, with TRBD2 matching over 11 bases. V lost 4 bases and J lost 5; bases outside the gene matches: 9. CDR3 length: 17 residues. Germline V gene lookup returns CDR1 SEHNR and CDR2 FQNEAQ (reference sequence).